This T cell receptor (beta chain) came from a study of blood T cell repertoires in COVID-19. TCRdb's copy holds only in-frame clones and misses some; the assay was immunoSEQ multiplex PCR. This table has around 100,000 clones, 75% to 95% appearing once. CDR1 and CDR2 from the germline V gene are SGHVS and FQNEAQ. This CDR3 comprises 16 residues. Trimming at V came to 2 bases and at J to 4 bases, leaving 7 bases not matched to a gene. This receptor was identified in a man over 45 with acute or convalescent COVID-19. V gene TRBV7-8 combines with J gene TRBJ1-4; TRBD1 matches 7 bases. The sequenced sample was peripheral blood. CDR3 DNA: TGTGCCAGCAGCTTAAGGCGGGACAGCGGTAATGAAAAACTGTTTTTT. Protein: CASSLRRDSGNEKLFF.